The rows below give T cell receptor beta chains drawn from one sample of a study of cytomegalovirus exposure and HLA in healthy donors. TCRdb's copy holds only in-frame clones and misses some; the assay was immunoSEQ multiplex PCR. The sample holds 120,000 or so clones; roughly four fifths are singletons and the top ten take around 1.5%. Sequencing was carried out using PBMCs. The source of these receptors is a young woman in good health and CMV-seronegative. CDR3s include the opening cysteine and the closing phenylalanine or tryptophan. A D gene is named only where the DNA matches it firmly. Part of the rows lack a size; the others show once, few, many or a class for expanded clones.

j_call	v_call	d_call	clone_size	cdr3_nt	cdr3_aa
TRBJ2-7	TRBV9	TRBD2	few	TGTGCCAGCAGCGCCGGGACTAGCAACGAGCAGTACTTC	CASSAGTSNEQYF
TRBJ1-1	TRBV6-4	TRBD1	NA	TGTGCCAGCAAACTCGGGACAGGGGGCGGTTTGACTGAAGCTTTCTTT	CASKLGTGGGLTEAFF
TRBJ1-2	TRBV6-5	NA	NA	TGTGCCAGCAGGCCTCGCCACGATTCCCGGTATGGCTACACCTTC	CASRPRHDSRYGYTF
TRBJ2-1	TRBV6-1	NA	once	TGTGCCAGCAGTGTGCGACAGTGGGACAATGAGCAGTTCTTC	CASSVRQWDNEQFF
TRBJ2-3	TRBV6-6	NA	few	TGTGCCAGCAGTTACGCGGCATCCGGGTCAACAGATACGCAGTATTTT	CASSYAASGSTDTQYF
TRBJ2-3	TRBV6-4	TRBD2	NA	TGTGCCAGCAGTGAAGCGGGGGCTACAGATACGCAGTATTTT	CASSEAGATDTQYF
TRBJ1-3	TRBV4-1	TRBD1	NA	TGCGCCAGCAGCCCAGGGACAGTCAACACCATATATTTT	CASSPGTVNTIYF
TRBJ1-2	TRBV6-5	NA	NA	TGTGCCAGCAGTTACGAGGGGGTCTATGGCTACACCTTC	CASSYEGVYGYTF
TRBJ1-2	TRBV13	TRBD1	NA	TGTGCCAGCAGCGGAAACAGGGGGGGTAGCTATGGCTACACCTTC	CASSGNRGGSYGYTF
TRBJ2-5	TRBV7-2	NA	NA	TGTGCCAGCAGCCCCCAGGGTGTGGGCGAGACCCAGTACTTC	CASSPQGVGETQYF
TRBJ1-2	TRBV18	NA	NA	TGTGCCAGCTCACAAACGGACACCCATGGCTACACCTTC	CASSQTDTHGYTF
TRBJ2-1	TRBV15	TRBD2	NA	TGTGCCACCAGCAGAGATCTTCTAGCGGGGGGGGATGAGCAGTTCTTC	CATSRDLLAGGDEQFF
TRBJ2-7	TRBV5-1	NA	NA	TGCGCCAGCAGCTTGGAGGGGGAGCAGTACTTC	CASSLEGEQYF
TRBJ2-5	TRBV5-8	NA	NA	TGTGCCAGCAGCTGGGCCCGACAATCTGTCCAAGAGACCCAGTACTTC	CASSWARQSVQETQYF
TRBJ2-7	TRBV15	NA	NA	TGTGCCACCAGCGCCAGGACAGCCGGAGAGCAGTACTTC	CATSARTAGEQYF
TRBJ1-5	TRBV5-6	NA	NA	TGTGCCAGCAGCTTGCTGCGGGCTTGGAATCAGCCCCAGCATTTT	CASSLLRAWNQPQHF
TRBJ1-3	TRBV7-9	NA	NA	TGTGCCAGCAGCTTAGCCTCAACAGGATCCACCATATATTTT	CASSLASTGSTIYF
TRBJ2-2	TRBV4-3	NA	NA	TGCGCCAGCAGCAAGTGGGGGCCAGGCGGGGAGCTGTTTTTT	CASSKWGPGGELFF
TRBJ2-2	TRBV27	TRBD2	NA	TGTGCCAGCAGTGTCGGACTAGCGGCGAACACCGGGGAGCTGTTTTTT	CASSVGLAANTGELFF
TRBJ1-5	TRBV6-1	NA	NA	TGTGCCAGCAGTTGGGCTTACGGACAGCCCCAGCATTTT	CASSWAYGQPQHF
TRBJ2-7	TRBV5-5	NA	NA	TGTGCCAGCAGCTTAAGAGCCCCAGGCTACGAGCAGTACTTC	CASSLRAPGYEQYF
TRBJ1-6	TRBV6-1	NA	NA	TGTGCCAGCAGTGAAGCGACCGGAGGGCCTAATTCACCCCTCCACTTT	CASSEATGGPNSPLHF
TRBJ1-1	TRBV5-1	NA	NA	TGCGCCAGCAGCTTGGGGCGGGGCCCTGAAGCTTTCTTT	CASSLGRGPEAFF
TRBJ2-7	TRBV7-9	TRBD1	NA	TGTTCCAGCAGCTTAGTATCTTCGACAGGGCCCTACGAGCAGTACTTC	CSSSLVSSTGPYEQYF
TRBJ2-7	TRBV18	TRBD1	NA	TGTGCCAGCTCACCGGTACAGGGGGCGGGTGAGCAGTACTTC	CASSPVQGAGEQYF
TRBJ2-2	TRBV29-1	NA	NA	TGCAGCGTTTTTATGACCGGGGAGCTGTTTTTT	CSVFMTGELFF
TRBJ1-2	TRBV11-2	NA	NA	TGTGCCAGCAGCTTCAAGACAGGCTACTATGGCTACACCTTC	CASSFKTGYYGYTF
TRBJ2-7	TRBV19	TRBD2	NA	TGTGCCAGTAGTCGGACCGGGACTACAAACTACGAGCAGTACTTC	CASSRTGTTNYEQYF
TRBJ2-1	TRBV4-1	NA	NA	TGCGCCAGCAGCCAAAATATAGACTCCTTTATGCAGTTCTTC	CASSQNIDSFMQFF
TRBJ1-5	TRBV18	NA	NA	TGTGCCAGCTCAGCTAACAGTCGTGAGCCCCAGCATTTT	CASSANSREPQHF
TRBJ2-3	TRBV7-8	NA	NA	TGTGCCAGCAGCTTAAAGCCCCCAGATACGCAGTATTTT	CASSLKPPDTQYF
TRBJ2-7	TRBV14	TRBD2	NA	TGTGCCAGCAGCCAAGTAGCGGGGGGCCCCTACGAGCAGTACTTC	CASSQVAGGPYEQYF
TRBJ1-1	TRBV19	NA	NA	TGTGCCAGTAGATTCCCTGCCGGGGGGAGGTTTGCTTTCTTT	CASRFPAGGRFAFF
TRBJ1-4	TRBV6-1	NA	NA	TGTGCCAGCAGTGAACGTGAGGGTCTAAATGAAAAACTGTTTTTT	CASSEREGLNEKLFF
TRBJ2-7	TRBV27	NA	NA	TGTGCCAGCAAGGGCAGGGGCTACGAGCAGTACTTC	CASKGRGYEQYF
TRBJ1-1	TRBV14	TRBD1	NA	TGTGCCAGCACCGTACGACAGGGGAACACTGAAGCTTTCTTT	CASTVRQGNTEAFF
TRBJ1-5	TRBV7-9	TRBD1	once	TGTGCCAGCAGCTTAGATGGGACAGCATATCAGCCCCAGCATTTT	CASSLDGTAYQPQHF
TRBJ2-1	TRBV18	NA	once	TGTGCCAGCTCACCTGGGGGGGGCCCATACAATGAGCAGTTCTTC	CASSPGGGPYNEQFF
TRBJ2-4	TRBV7-9	NA	NA	TGTGCCAGCAGCCTGGGGCAGGGGTCCGGTGGGATTCAGTACTTC	CASSLGQGSGGIQYF
TRBJ1-5	TRBV6-1	NA	few	TGTGCCAGCGGGCAGCAGGGATCAAGCAATCAGCCCCAGCATTTT	CASGQQGSSNQPQHF
TRBJ1-4	TRBV30	NA	few	TGTGCCTGGAGTGTACACCTTACAGGGAGCTGCGTGTTTTTT	CAWSVHLTGSCVFF
TRBJ1-1	TRBV10-1	NA	once	TGCGCCAGCAGCCGGACAGAGACCACTGAAGCTTTCTTT	CASSRTETTEAFF
TRBJ2-5	TRBV6-5	NA	NA	TGTGCCAGCGGTTCACCTTGTCGGGAGACCCAGTACTTC	CASGSPCRETQYF
TRBJ1-2	TRBV6-5	NA	NA	TGTGCCAGCAGCGGGACTGTAGCTAACTATGGCTACACCTTC	CASSGTVANYGYTF
TRBJ2-3	TRBV27	TRBD1	once	TGTGCCAGCAGTCCCTTAAGGACAGGCCCTAGCACAGATACGCAGTATTTT	CASSPLRTGPSTDTQYF
TRBJ2-5	TRBV10-3	NA	NA	TGTGCCACCACTACAGGGCTCTTGGAGACCCAGTACTTC	CATTTGLLETQYF
TRBJ2-4	TRBV6-6	NA	NA	TGTGCCAGCAGTCCTACTCGACGGGGCAAAAACATTCAGTACTTC	CASSPTRRGKNIQYF
TRBJ2-1	TRBV6-5	TRBD1	NA	TGTGCCAGCAGTTACTCGGGACAGGCCAACAATGAGCAGTTCTTC	CASSYSGQANNEQFF
TRBJ2-5	TRBV25-1	TRBD2	NA	TGTGCCAGCAGTCTAGCGGGGGGGGTCCAAGAGACCCAGTACTTC	CASSLAGGVQETQYF
TRBJ2-4	TRBV30	TRBD1	NA	TGTGCCTGGAGAGCTCCGGGACAGGGGACGAACATTCAGTACTTC	CAWRAPGQGTNIQYF
TRBJ2-7	TRBV7-2	TRBD2	NA	TGTGCCAGCAGCTTACGAGTGGTAGCGGGGACCTACGAGCAGTACTTC	CASSLRVVAGTYEQYF
TRBJ2-1	TRBV18	NA	NA	TGTGCCAGCTCACCTCGGTCGCCAGGGGACAATGAGCAGTTCTTC	CASSPRSPGDNEQFF
TRBJ2-7	TRBV5-1	TRBD1	NA	TGCGCCAGCAACGGACAGGGGGCCAACGAGCAGTACTTC	CASNGQGANEQYF
TRBJ2-7	TRBV9	TRBD2	NA	TGTGCCAGCAGCCCCCAGACTAGCGGCACCTACGAGCAGTACTTC	CASSPQTSGTYEQYF
TRBJ2-7	TRBV19	NA	NA	TGTGCCAGCTCTTCTAGCTACGAGCAGTACTTC	CASSSSYEQYF
TRBJ2-5	TRBV7-2	NA	NA	TGTGCCAGCACCTCAGGGGAAGAGACCCAGTACTTC	CASTSGEETQYF
TRBJ1-5	TRBV7-9	NA	NA	TGTGCCAGCAGCTTAGGGACAGATTATAGCAATCAGCCCCAGCATTTT	CASSLGTDYSNQPQHF
TRBJ2-1	TRBV27	TRBD2	NA	TGTGCCAGCAGTTCCCACGGACTAGCGGAAAACTACAATGAGCAGTTCTTC	CASSSHGLAENYNEQFF
TRBJ2-7	TRBV29-1	NA	NA	TGCAGCGTTGAAGAGGGACACCCCTGGGAGCAGTACTTC	CSVEEGHPWEQYF
TRBJ2-4	TRBV5-1	NA	few	TGCGCCAGCAGCCTTGGCCCTGAGACAGGCGCAGGAAACATTCAGTACTTC	CASSLGPETGAGNIQYF